The next 24 T cell receptor beta chains were all read from a single sample in a study of brain T cells in children with intractable seizures. Regarding time point: blood from clinic visit 5 months post-surgery; TSC patient then seizure free. Clones were sequenced by immunoSEQ multiplex PCR, and TCRdb holds only the in-frame ones, with some missing. The data show 300,000 to 400,000 clones, about 94% seen once. Source: peripheral blood, taken roughly 5 months after surgery. These TCRs come from a boy under two years old with tuberous sclerosis and intractable seizures.

The V call is TRBV12-2, the J call TRBJ1-5. TRBV12-2 is classified as a pseudogene. The CDR3 has 15 amino acids. CDR3 DNA sequence: TGTGCAAGTCGCTTAGCCCCCCGAGGAGGTCAGCCCCAGCATTTT. Residues: CASRLAPRGGQPQHF.

The V call is TRBV14, the J call TRBJ2-7; 11 bases fit TRBD2. Looked up from germline, CDR1 is SGHDN and CDR2 is FVKESK. The CDR3 loop spans 15 amino acids. V shed 4 bases, J shed 1 base, and the junction held 3 bases outside the gene matches. CDR3 DNA: TGTGCCAGCAGCCCTCGACTAGCGGGGTCCTACGAGCAGTACTTC. Residues: CASSPRLAGSYEQYF.

The J gene is TRBJ2-7, the V gene TRBV5-4, with TRBD2 matching over 14 bases. The germline V gene has CDR1 SGHNT and CDR2 YYREEE (reference sequence). V was clipped by 0 bases and J by 3 bases; unmatched bases: 8. The CDR3 covers 18 residues. CDR3 region: CASSLGGTSGSSGYEQYF. CDR3 in DNA: TGTGCCAGCAGCTTGGGAGGGACTAGCGGGAGCTCGGGCTACGAGCAGTACTTC.

This sequence joins TRBV28 and TRBJ1-5, with D unresolved. V shed 3 bases and J shed 2 bases, with 17 bases lying between them. Germline values: CDR1 MDHEN, CDR2 SYDVKM. CDR3 size: 17 residues. CDR3 sequence reads: CASSFPRRTPRNQPQHF. DNA for the CDR3: TGTGCCAGCAGTTTTCCCCGCCGCACGCCCCGCAATCAGCCCCAGCATTTT.

The chain couples TRBV5-1 to TRBJ2-1, with D uncertain. Trimming took off 7 bases at V and 2 bases at J, with 16 bases between the two ends. Germline values: CDR1 SGHRS, CDR2 YFSETQ. The CDR3 length is 15 residues. CDR3 DNA sequence: TGCGCCAGCGGAGACCCGCAAAGACCCTACAATGAGCAGTTCTTC. Its protein is CASGDPQRPYNEQFF.

The V call is TRBV19, the J call TRBJ2-1; D is perhaps TRBD2 (5 bases). The CDR3 has 16 residues. Germline assignment: CDR1 LNHDA and CDR2 SQIVND (reference sequence). The germline V and J ends were trimmed by 3 bases and 3 bases, with 15 bases remaining between them. The CDR3 nucleotides are TGTGCCAGTAGTATTCGGGTTAGCGAGCTCTACAATGAGCAGTTCTTC. The encoded protein is CASSIRVSELYNEQFF.

The V gene is TRBV6-6, the J gene TRBJ2-7; D could derive from TRBD1 or TRBD2 (5 bases each). The V gene's germline CDR1 is MNHNY and CDR2 SVGAGI (reference sequence). Trimming removed 8 bases at V and 4 bases at J, with 24 bases between. This CDR3 has 16 amino acids. The CDR3 DNA is TGTGCCAGCCAGTCGGCAACCTGGGGACCAGCGTACGAGCAGTACTTC. Residues: CASQSATWGPAYEQYF.

The CDR3: CASSDLRGGTYGYTF. The CDR3 bases are TGTGCCAGCAGTGATCTCCGCGGCGGGACCTATGGCTACACCTTC. The rearrangement links TRBV6-1 to TRBJ1-2; maybe TRBD1 (5 bases). This CDR3 has 15 residues. V was cut by 3 bases and J by 4 bases, with 15 bases left in between. The germline V gene encodes CDR1 MNHNS and CDR2 SASEGT.

CDR3 sequence: CASSLVLGTSPQYF. The DNA of the CDR3 is TGTGCCAGCAGCTTAGTTTTGGGGACTAGTCCGCAGTATTTT. This chain uses TRBV11-3 with TRBJ2-3, with 8 bases lining up with TRBD2. Per the germline V gene, CDR1 is SGHNT and CDR2 is YENEEA. The CDR3 loop spans 14 amino acids. V shed 1 base, J shed 10 bases, and the junction held 7 bases outside the gene matches. Complete variable domain (other parts from reference TRBV11-3 and TRBJ2-3): EAGVVQSPRYKIIEKKQPVAFWCNPISGHNTLYWYLQNLGQGPELLIRYENEEAVDDSQLPKDRFSAERLKGVDSTLKIQPAELGDSAVYLCASSLVLGTSPQYFGPGTRLTVL.

The V gene is TRBV7-9, the J gene TRBJ1-2; 8 bases map to TRBD1. Germline assignment: CDR1 SEHNR and CDR2 FQNEAQ (reference sequence). With 6 bases clipped from V and 3 bases from J, the junction kept 6 bases outside the gene matches. The CDR3 loop spans 14 amino acids. CDR3 DNA sequence: TGTGCCAGCAGTCGCAGGGGGCTCGACTATGGCTACACCTTC. Its translation: CASSRRGLDYGYTF.

The chain couples TRBV25-1 to TRBJ1-1; 7 bases fit TRBD1. The trim removed 6 bases at V and 5 bases at J, leaving 12 bases unmatched. The CDR3 totals 15 residues. CDR1 MGHDK and CDR2 SYGVNS come from the germline V gene. DNA of the CDR3: TGTGCCAGCAGACCGAGTGACAGGGACAGAACTGAAGCTTTCTTT. Amino acid sequence: CASRPSDRDRTEAFF.

This rearrangement joins TRBV27 to TRBJ2-3; no clear D. Germline V CDR1 and CDR2: MNHEY, SMNVEV (reference sequence). Deletions cut 1 base from V and 2 bases from J, with 10 bases between. This CDR3 is built from 15 residues. The CDR3: CASSLFVRTTDTQYF. CDR3 DNA: TGTGCCAGCAGTTTATTCGTGAGGACCACAGATACGCAGTATTTT.

The chain joins TRBV7-2 to TRBJ2-7, with D tentatively TRBD1 (5 bases). The V gene lost 3 bases and the J gene lost 3 bases, with 9 bases spanning the gap. This CDR3 is built from 13 residues. Germline CDR1 SGHTA, CDR2 FQGNSA. The CDR3, as DNA: TGTGCCAGCAGCTTCCTGCAGGGCTACGAGCAGTACTTC. Residues: CASSFLQGYEQYF.

This clone was detected only once. The CDR3 DNA reads as TGTGCCAGCAGCTTGGGGACAGGGTGTTGGACAGATACGCAGTATTTT. Translated, it gives CASSLGTGCWTDTQYF. J is TRBJ2-3 and V is TRBV5-5; 8 positions match TRBD1. Trimming at V came to 0 bases and at J to 3 bases, leaving 6 bases not matched to a gene. Germline CDR1 is SGHKS and CDR2 is YYEKEE (reference sequence). This CDR3 region has 16 residues.

V is TRBV6-6 and J is TRBJ2-1, with 7 nucleotides matching TRBD2. The CDR3 is 13 amino acids. J gave up 0 bases and V 11 bases, and 4 bases lay outside the gene matches. Germline CDR1 and CDR2: MNHNY and SVGAGI (reference sequence). CDR3 in amino acids: CAGGRDSYNEQFF. Here the CDR3 DNA reads TGTGCCGGAGGGAGGGACTCCTACAATGAGCAGTTCTTC.

The V call is TRBV2, the J call TRBJ2-7; D ambiguous. CDR3 length: 11 residues. Trimming removed 6 bases at V and 4 bases at J, with 7 bases between. The germline V gene encodes CDR1 SNHLY and CDR2 FYNNEI. CDR3 in DNA: TGTGCCAGCAGGATAAGATACGAGCAGTACTTC. Amino acids: CASRIRYEQYF.

The J gene is TRBJ2-1, the V gene TRBV20-1; 7 nucleotides match TRBD1. Unmatched junction bases numbered 15, after V lost 3 bases and J lost 10 bases. This CDR3 contains 15 residues. Germline V gene lookup returns CDR1 DFQATT and CDR2 SNEGSKA (reference sequence). The CDR3 DNA follows: TGCAGTGCTAGTAACAAGGGGGCCCTTTTCAAGGAGCAGTTCTTC. The encoded protein is CSASNKGALFKEQFF.

Comments on this clone: Other DNA sequences within the sample encode an identical CDR3. The V call is TRBV7-9, the J call TRBJ1-6, with D uncertain. CDR3 length: 12 residues. The germline V gene has CDR1 SEHNR and CDR2 FQNEAQ (reference sequence). The V end was cut by 1 base, the J end by 8 bases, with 3 bases between. CDR3 amino acids: CASSLGDSPLHF. The CDR3 DNA reads TGTGCCAGCAGCTTAGGTGATTCACCCCTCCACTTT.

This clone was seen once. The CDR3 nucleotides are TGTGCCAGCAGCCTAGGAACTAACACTGAAGCTTTCTTT. Its translation is CASSLGTNTEAFF. The chain combines TRBV5-6 with TRBJ1-1; D is undetermined. This CDR3 contains 13 residues. V was cut by 4 bases and J by 2 bases, with 9 bases left in between. Germline V CDR1 and CDR2: SGHDT, YYEEEE.

This CDR3 reads CASSLYLGQEDTQYF. In nucleotides, the CDR3 is TGTGCCAGCAGCTTATATTTGGGACAGGAGGATACGCAGTATTTT. This chain joins TRBV7-3 and TRBJ2-3, with TRBD1 identical over 8 bases. V shed 2 bases and J 6 bases; nucleotides not matched to a gene: 7. The CDR3 has 15 residues. CDR1 and CDR2 from the germline V gene are SGHTA and FQGTGA.

The V call is TRBV6-1, the J call TRBJ1-2; D remains ambiguous. CDR3 length equals 13 residues. Germline V lookup: CDR1 MNHNS, CDR2 SASEGT. The V end was cut by 3 bases, the J end by 2 bases, with 7 bases between. CDR3 amino acids: CASSDPGNYGYTF. CDR3 nucleotides: TGTGCCAGCAGTGACCCCGGCAACTATGGCTACACCTTC.

As concerns this clone: A junction boundary mismatches the germline segment, possibly from a read error. V usage is TRBV7-7 and J usage is TRBJ1-1, with TRBD1 as a possible D gene (5 bases). This CDR3 is 12 amino acids long. Germline V gene data show CDR1 as SSHAT and CDR2 as FNYEAQ (reference sequence). The CDR3 sequence is CASSPLQAGAFF. The CDR3, as DNA: TGTGCTAGCAGCCCCTTACAGGCGGGCGCTTTCTTT. The complete variable domain, with remaining parts taken from reference TRBV7-7 and TRBJ1-1, reads GAGVSQSPRYKVTKRGQDVTLRCDPISSHATLYWYQQALGQGPEFLTYFNYEAQPDKSGLPSDRFSAERPEGSISTLTIQRTEQRDSAMYRCASSPLQAGAFFGQGTRLTVV.

The J gene is TRBJ2-1, the V gene TRBV7-9, with 7 nucleotides matching TRBD2. The CDR3 length is 14 residues. Germline loops: CDR1 SEHNR, CDR2 FQNEAQ (reference sequence). V lost 4 bases to trimming and J lost 9 bases; unmatched junction nucleotides: 9. CDR3 coding DNA: TGTGCCAGCAGCTCCAAACGGGGGGAATTTGAGCAGTTCTTC. Its translation: CASSSKRGEFEQFF.

This chain joins TRBV5-5 and TRBJ1-2; TRBD1 aligns across 8 bases. This CDR3 is built from 12 residues. The germline V gene encodes CDR1 SGHKS and CDR2 YYEKEE (reference sequence). The V segment lost 4 bases and the J segment 5 bases; nucleotides outside the gene matches: 1. CDR3 amino acids: CASSDRGYGYTF. CDR3 sequence (DNA): TGTGCCAGCAGCGACAGGGGATATGGCTACACCTTC.